This T cell receptor beta chain was captured in a study of OX40 agonist ivuxolimab in advanced cancers. Study in general: Dose-escalation patients suffered from hepatocellular carcinoma, melanoma, renal cell or head and neck cancer.

Germline loops: CDR1 SQVTM, CDR2 ANQGSEA. Trimming cost V 7 bases and J 5 bases, with 24 bases left between them. The CDR3 consists of 15 residues. Autoimmune disease history or systemic immunosuppression excluded patients. Here immunoSEQ multiplex PCR was the method, and the copy in TCRdb shows in-frame clones only, minus some. There are about 76,000 clones in the sample; approximately 85% occur only once, and approximately 0.65% lies in the top ten. This specimen consisted of CD4+ or CD8+ T cells sorted from blood, obtained in a trial of the OX40 agonist ivuxolimab. The chain has TRBV29-1 and TRBJ2-7, with a weak D call TRBD2 (7 bases). This sequence was found in an adult with an advanced solid tumor such as melanoma, head and neck, liver or kidney cancer. The CDR3 sequence is CSAWLARGPRDEQYF. Written as DNA, the CDR3 is TGCAGCGCCTGGCTGGCGCGGGGGCCGAGGGACGAGCAGTACTTC.